This TCR beta chain was identified in a study of early T cells in non-severe SARS-CoV-2 infection. Study as a whole: Sequencing targeted bulk RNA from unsorted whole blood, leaving chains unpaired.

This clonotype was recorded at least ten times. Each cDNA molecule carried a unique molecular identifier. TCRdb reprocessed the 5' RACE reads via MiXCR and lists one record per CDR3 protein. The table shows roughly 67,000 distinct CDR3 sequences, with roughly 11% occurring only once. Germline CDR1 reads MNHEY; CDR2 reads SVGEGT. This CDR3 has 16 residues. V shed 2 bases and J shed 7 bases, with 20 bases lying between them. The TCR originated in an adult who was a healthcare worker with PCR-confirmed SARS-CoV-2 infection or an uninfected control (not recorded which). V usage is TRBV6-2 or TRBV6-3 and J usage is TRBJ1-2; D is uncertain. Material for sequencing was whole blood. The CDR3 nucleotides read TGTGCCAGCAGTTACAGCATGGATCTACCGGACGGTGGCTACACCTTC. This gives the protein CASSYSMDLPDGGYTF.